This T cell receptor beta chain was identified in a study of blood T cell repertoires in COVID-19. The assay was immunoSEQ multiplex PCR, and TCRdb's table has in-frame clones only and misses some. The data show 290,000 or so clones, around 90% seen once. The TCR sequence derives from a woman between 18 and 30 years old with acute COVID-19. The sample was PBMCs or T cells enriched from blood (not recorded which).

DNA of the CDR3: TGTGCCAGAAGCTTGAGCAGGGGCGGGGGGTGTAGTAGCAATCAGCCCCAGCATTTT. This codes for CARSLSRGGGCSSNQPQHF. The V and J genes are TRBV5-3 and TRBJ1-5; possible D gene TRBD1, 6 bases. TRBV5-3 is placed among ORFs of uncertain function. This CDR3 region has 19 residues. V gave up 1 base and J gave up 0 bases, with 20 bases separating them.